These T cell receptor beta chains were read from a single sample in a study of shared clonotypes between healthy human individuals. The data were produced by immunoSEQ multiplex PCR, yet TCRdb's version contains in-frame clones alone and is incomplete. This table has about 700,000 clones, over 65% appearing once. Sample: memory CD4+ T cells sorted from blood. All receptors derive from a woman aged 25 to 39 in good health. The CDR3 runs from the conserved cysteine through the conserved F or W. The order of the fields is CDR3 DNA, CDR3 protein, V gene, clone size, J gene, D gene. A D gene is named only where the DNA matches it firmly. Size is omitted from some rows. Given values are once, few, many or a class for expanded clones.

TGTGCCAGTAATCGGGGGCGCCTCGCGGTCACTGAAGCTTTCTTT CASNRGRLAVTEAFF TRBV19 - TRBJ1-1 -
TGTGCCAGCAGCTTAGGAGCGGGAGACGGGTACGAGCAGTACTTC CASSLGAGDGYEQYF TRBV11-2 - TRBJ2-7 TRBD2
TGTGCCAGCAGTGATGTGAGAACTAATGAAAAACTGTTTTTT CASSDVRTNEKLFF TRBV6-1 - TRBJ1-4 -
TGCGCCAGCACAGAACTAGCGGGAGAAGAGACCCAGTACTTC CASTELAGEETQYF TRBV5-1 - TRBJ2-5 TRBD2
TGTGCCAGTAGTATGGGGGCAGGGGGCAGTTCCTATGGCTACACCTTC CASSMGAGGSSYGYTF TRBV19 - TRBJ1-2 TRBD1
TGCGCCAGCAGAACTAGCCGTCCCCCGGGGGATACGCAGTATTTT CASRTSRPPGDTQYF TRBV10-1 - TRBJ2-3 -
TGTGCCAGCCGAAACAGGGGGAGGTACGAGCAGTACTTC CASRNRGRYEQYF TRBV28 once TRBJ2-7 TRBD1
TGTGCCAGCAGCCCCCCCCGGCTACAAGAGACCCAGTACTTC CASSPPRLQETQYF TRBV7-2 - TRBJ2-5 -
TGTGCCAGCAGCTTTGGCAGGCCGAACACTGAAGCTTTCTTT CASSFGRPNTEAFF TRBV21-1 few TRBJ1-1 -
TGTGCCAGCAAGGACAGGGGAGACACCGGGGAGCTGTTTTTT CASKDRGDTGELFF TRBV6-5 - TRBJ2-2 TRBD1
TGTGCCATCAGTGACGGACAGGGCCGGGAGACCCAGTACTTC CAISDGQGRETQYF TRBV10-3 once TRBJ2-5 TRBD1
TGTGCCAGCACTGAGGACAGGGAAGACGGGGAGCTGTTTTTT CASTEDREDGELFF TRBV6-5 few TRBJ2-2 TRBD1
TGTGCCAGCAGCGTAGGGCTAGCGGGAGGCCAAGAGACCCAGTACTTC CASSVGLAGGQETQYF TRBV9 - TRBJ2-5 TRBD2
TGTGCCAGCAGTGAGAGAGGGGGTCGCAATCAGCCCCAGCATTTT CASSERGGRNQPQHF TRBV2 - TRBJ1-5 -
TGTGCCAGCAGTTACGGACTAGTAGAGACCCAGTACTTC CASSYGLVETQYF TRBV6-5 - TRBJ2-5 TRBD2
TGTGCCTGGAGTGTTGGTGCGGGAGGGCTCACAGATACGCAGTATTTT CAWSVGAGGLTDTQYF TRBV30 - TRBJ2-3 TRBD2
TGTGCCAGCAGCTTCGGACTTTACGAGCAGTACTTC CASSFGLYEQYF TRBV5-4 - TRBJ2-7 -
TGTGCCAGCAGCCGTTACACTGAAGCTTTCTTT CASSRYTEAFF TRBV28 - TRBJ1-1 -
TGTGCCAGTAGTATAGAGAGGGGGGGCGGGTACAATGAGCAGTTCTTC CASSIERGGGYNEQFF TRBV19 - TRBJ2-1 -
TGTGCCAGCAGCGCGACTAGCGGGGAGACCCAGTACTTC CASSATSGETQYF TRBV9 few TRBJ2-5 TRBD2
TGTGCCAGCAGCTACAACACAGGGGGCTCGGCAGATACGCAGTATTTT CASSYNTGGSADTQYF TRBV11-2 - TRBJ2-3 TRBD1
TGCGCCAGCAGCTTAAAAGACAGTCCAAACACTGAAGCTTTCTTT CASSLKDSPNTEAFF TRBV5-1 - TRBJ1-1 -
TGTGCCAGCAGCTTGGTCGACACCAGGTTGGGTGGCTACACCTTC CASSLVDTRLGGYTF TRBV5-6 - TRBJ1-2 -
TGTGCCAGCAGCTTAGTTGGGGCAGGGCCAGGAAACACCATATATTTT CASSLVGAGPGNTIYF TRBV11-2 - TRBJ1-3 -
TGTGCCAGCAGCCCATGGGGGGGTACAGTTGAGCCCCAGCATTTT CASSPWGGTVEPQHF TRBV5-5 - TRBJ1-5 -
TGTGCCAGCAGTTACTCCGTTGATAATTCACCCCTCCACTTT CASSYSVDNSPLHF TRBV6-5 once TRBJ1-6 -
TGTGCCAGCAGTGAAACCTACTCGGGGGGGGCCTATGGCTACACCTTC CASSETYSGGAYGYTF TRBV6-1 - TRBJ1-2 -
TGTGCCAGCAGTTTATCCGGGACAGACTATGGCTACACCTTC CASSLSGTDYGYTF TRBV28 - TRBJ1-2 TRBD1
TGTGCCAGCAGCCTAAGAGAACCGGGACAGGGGTTCAAAAACATTCAGTACTTC CASSLREPGQGFKNIQYF TRBV7-6 - TRBJ2-4 TRBD1
TGTGCCAGCAGCCCTCGATTTCGAGCCAGCAGCCCCAATGGGCCCCAGCATTTT CASSPRFRASSPNGPQHF TRBV28 - TRBJ1-5 -
TGTGCCAGCAGCCCACTAGCTCTCCTCTCCTACGAGCAGTACTTC CASSPLALLSYEQYF TRBV7-2 - TRBJ2-7 -
TGTGCCAGCAGCTTAGCCGGGAGTCGTACCGGGGAGCTGTTTTTT CASSLAGSRTGELFF TRBV11-3 once TRBJ2-2 -
TGCGCCAGCAGCCACTTCCAGGACAGTACCGGGGAGCTGTTTTTT CASSHFQDSTGELFF TRBV4-1 few TRBJ2-2 -
TGTGCCAGCAGCGTAGGGGGCGGGTCGGATACGCAGTATTTT CASSVGGGSDTQYF TRBV9 few TRBJ2-3 -
TGTGCCAGCATCACAGGGGCTTTAGCTAACTATGGCTACACCTTC CASITGALANYGYTF TRBV6-1 - TRBJ1-2 TRBD1
TGTGCCAGCAGCTGGAGCGGGGGGCGCACAGATACGCAGTATTTT CASSWSGGRTDTQYF TRBV7-3 - TRBJ2-3 TRBD2
TGTGCCAGCAGCTCACTAGTATCCTACAATGAGCAGTTCTTC CASSSLVSYNEQFF TRBV7-9 - TRBJ2-1 -
TGCGCCAGCTCACGGGGGGGGATTTACAATGAGCAGTTCTTC CASSRGGIYNEQFF TRBV10-1 once TRBJ2-1 TRBD2
TGTGCCAGTAAGCCGGGAGTGAGCACCGGGGAGCTGTTTTTT CASKPGVSTGELFF TRBV2 - TRBJ2-2 -
TGTGTCCTTGGAGGTTCCGCTCAAGAGACCCAGTACTTC CVLGGSAQETQYF TRBV30 - TRBJ2-5 -
TGCAGTGCCGCCGCGGCCAACGTCCTGACTTTC CSAAAANVLTF TRBV20-1 - TRBJ2-6 -
TGTGCCAGCAGCTTGGAGGGTAGCAGGGGTAATGAGCAGTTCTTC CASSLEGSRGNEQFF TRBV5-4 - TRBJ2-1 -
TGTGCCAGCAGCTTAGCCTTGGGACAATACTCCTACAATGAGCAGTTCTTC CASSLALGQYSYNEQFF TRBV7-9 - TRBJ2-1 -
TGTGCCAGCGCAGGGGTGGGGACCGGGGAGCTGTTTTTT CASAGVGTGELFF TRBV19 - TRBJ2-2 -
TGTGCCAGCAGTGAAGGCGGGAGTGGGGCAGATACGCAGTATTTT CASSEGGSGADTQYF TRBV6-1 - TRBJ2-3 TRBD2
TGTGCCAGCAGCTTGGAACCGTACACAGATACGCAGTATTTT CASSLEPYTDTQYF TRBV5-8 - TRBJ2-3 -
TGTGCCAGTACCGCCGCAAAGACAGGGGAGAGCAAACTGTTTTTT CASTAAKTGESKLFF TRBV19 - TRBJ1-4 TRBD1
TGTGCCAGCAGCCTACTAGCGGGGGACCAAGATACGCAGTATTTT CASSLLAGDQDTQYF TRBV9 - TRBJ2-3 TRBD2
TGCGCCAGCAGCCAAGCACTAGCGGGAGCCTACGAGCAGTACTTC CASSQALAGAYEQYF TRBV4-1 - TRBJ2-7 TRBD2
TGTGCCAGCAGCCTCGCGGTTTCGGATACGCAGTATTTT CASSLAVSDTQYF TRBV5-4 once TRBJ2-3 -
TGTGCCAGCAGTCCCGGGAGGAACACCGGGGAGCTGTTTTTT CASSPGRNTGELFF TRBV2 - TRBJ2-2 -